This T cell receptor (beta chain) was documented in a study of blood T cells in healthy people across ages. Study-wide findings and caveats: Changes in expanded clonotypes were possibly confounded, as the CMV status of donors was unknown. The recorded TCR beta diversity per million T cells decreased in a roughly linear manner with age.

It was with a sample-barcoded 5' primer and a J-beta primer mix that a second PCR of roughly 7 to 12 cycles was run. TCRdb analysed the 5' RACE reads with MiXCR anew, one entry per CDR3 protein. The data show approximately 780,000 distinct CDR3 sequences, with roughly 24% seen just once and around 3% held by the top ten. In the case of this clonotype: Its antigen is unknown.

Germline values: CDR1 MDHEN, CDR2 SYDVKM. CDR3 length equals 12 residues. Trimming removed 3 bases at V and 7 bases at J, with 7 bases between. The data also belong to a second study, concerning T cells of mothers and their children.

What was sequenced was blood. This clonotype was sampled from a boy between 10 and 17 years old in good health. V usage is TRBV28 and J usage is TRBJ2-1; unclear D gene. The CDR3 loop is CASSFQSNEQFF. CDR3 coding DNA: TGTGCCAGCAGTTTCCAGAGTAATGAGCAGTTCTTC.